The 2 T cell receptor beta chains reported below all come from one sample, sequenced in a study of shared clonotypes between healthy human individuals. Some clones are missing from TCRdb's copy, which holds only in-frame ones; the method was immunoSEQ multiplex PCR. This sample has 400,000 to 600,000 clones, with about three quarters found just once. Source material: PBMCs. The receptors stem from a woman aged 40 to 49 in good health. Some clones in this sample may be carry-over from other donors' samples.

This chain links TRBV11-1 with TRBJ2-1, with 12 bases fitting TRBD2. Germline V gives CDR1 SGHAT, CDR2 FQDESV (reference sequence). J was trimmed by 6 bases and V by 4 bases; bases with no gene match: 4. The CDR3 is made up of 15 amino acids. CDR3 sequence: CASSSGTSGRNEQFF. CDR3 DNA: TGTGCCAGCAGCTCAGGGACTAGCGGGCGCAATGAGCAGTTCTTC.

The chain carries TRBV5-1 and TRBJ2-5; D is perhaps TRBD1 (5 bases). The better agreement between TRBJ2-7 and the DNA end casts doubt on the J call. The V gene's germline CDR1 is SGHRS and CDR2 YFSETQ. This CDR3 contains 13 residues. DNA of the CDR3: TGCGCCAGCAGCGTTCAGGGAACGGACGAGCAGTACTTC. It translates to CASSVQGTDEQYF.